Listed below are T cell receptor beta chains from one sample, sequenced in a study of blood T cell repertoires in COVID-19. The data were produced by immunoSEQ multiplex PCR, yet TCRdb's version contains in-frame clones alone and is incomplete. The sample contains roughly 290,000 clones, around 87% of which appear only once. Specimen: peripheral blood. The receptors stem from a woman in her forties or fifties who had recovered from COVID-19. The CDR3 runs from the conserved cysteine through the conserved F or W.

V gene	J gene	CDR3 protein
TRBV6-5	TRBJ1-2	CASTRDRGHGGYTF
TRBV3-1/TRBV3-2	TRBJ1-6	CASSQGPNSPLHF
TRBV11-2	TRBJ2-7	CASSLAGTTYEQYF
TRBV28	TRBJ1-2	CASSDPGVPYGYTF
TRBV29-1	TRBJ2-5	CSARDLVETQYF
TRBV6-4	TRBJ1-3	CASSRSQCAGFRDSGNTIYF
TRBV9	TRBJ1-4	CASSQGGRKLFF
TRBV7-2	TRBJ1-1	CASSLALAMNTEAFF
TRBV7-8	TRBJ2-3	CASSTMPLAGGADTQYF
TRBV9	TRBJ2-4	CASSVGTGPDIQYF
TRBV4-3	TRBJ2-2	CASSQDGQANTGELFF
TRBV19	TRBJ1-5	CASSGTGDNQPQHF
TRBV5-4	TRBJ2-1	CASSSTGTSYNEQFF
TRBV30	TRBJ2-1	CAWSVGPNEQFF
TRBV7-9	TRBJ2-7	CASSSTGESGEQYF
TRBV28	TRBJ2-2	CASSLTGFGTGELFF
TRBV6-6	TRBJ2-2	CASRQGANTGELFF
TRBV6-5	TRBJ1-1	CASSYLPGGTEAFF
TRBV5-6	TRBJ1-3	CASSFPSGNTIYF
TRBV6-2/TRBV6-3	TRBJ2-7	CASSQLGSYEQYF
TRBV6-2/TRBV6-3	TRBJ2-3	CASSYPASGGSTDTQYF
TRBV5-1	TRBJ2-1	CASSLQGAGEQFF
TRBV5-1	TRBJ1-4	CASSPDTANEKLFF
TRBV29-1	TRBJ1-1	CSGGRENTEAFF
TRBV5-6	TRBJ1-3	CASSLGGLGNTIYF
TRBV27	TRBJ2-7	CASSKPGQGIYEQYF
TRBV6-5	TRBJ1-1	CASSHGRGGTEAFF
TRBV28	TRBJ1-5	CASIAAFYNQPQHF
TRBV27	TRBJ2-7	CASTSSGRYGEQYF
TRBV3-1/TRBV3-2	TRBJ1-2	CASSQAHYGYTF
TRBV3-1/TRBV3-2	TRBJ2-2	CASSSRIGELFF
TRBV5-6	TRBJ2-5	CASSAAREATETQYF
TRBV24-1	TRBJ2-5	CATSDFKGARGVPTETQYF
TRBV6-2/TRBV6-3	TRBJ1-1	CASSYFRTGRATEAFF
TRBV4-2	TRBJ2-5	CASSRDVREETQYF
TRBV11-1	TRBJ2-1	CASSLMGLAVYNEQFF
TRBV3-1/TRBV3-2	TRBJ2-3	CASSQLASDTQYF
TRBV5-1	TRBJ1-1	CASSLYMNTEAFF
TRBV28	TRBJ1-1	CASRSFLRVWGTEAFF
TRBV3-1/TRBV3-2	TRBJ2-1	CASSQGFPGTGVNEQFF
TRBV11-1	TRBJ2-7	CASSLSGTDYEQYF
TRBV7-2	TRBJ2-7	CASSPQTGNEQYF
TRBV27	TRBJ2-7	CASRRGGSSPYEQYF
TRBV3-1/TRBV3-2	TRBJ2-7	CASSHSDRGNYEQYF
TRBV28	TRBJ1-5	CASSPPARQRNQPQHF